What follows describes a single T cell receptor beta chain. The table came from immunoSEQ multiplex PCR; TCRdb's copy has only in-frame clones and leaves some out. The sample consists of some 220,000 clones, 80% of them appearing once. With V trimmed by 1 base and J by 7 bases, 6 bases remained unmatched. The germline V gene has CDR1 SGHDT and CDR2 YYEEEE. The CDR3 is 14 amino acids. This entry is derived from a study of blood T cell repertoires in COVID-19. Study details: From the United States, Italy and Spain came samples of acute and convalescent COVID-19. Sources were T cells, B-cell-depleted T cells, or PBMCs; the material itself was cDNA or gDNA.

The sequence was obtained from a human donor in a cohort sampled during active COVID-19. The chain has TRBV5-6 and TRBJ1-2, with TRBD1 matching 8 bases. The specimen was peripheral blood. CDR3 sequence: CASSLMAGGIGYTF. CDR3 sequence (DNA): TGTGCCAGCAGCTTGATGGCAGGGGGCATTGGCTACACCTTC.